What follows are 25 T cell receptor beta chains derived from one specimen sequenced in a study of T cells in localized non-small cell lung cancer. Profiled with immunoSEQ multiplex PCR; TCRdb holds only in-frame clones, not every one. This sample has tens of thousands of clones, with around 83% found just once. The source material was PBMCs, sampled before any cancer treatment. These receptors all come from a man aged 40-75 years with stage II lung adenocarcinoma.

The chain couples TRBV2 to TRBJ1-1; 9 positions agree with TRBD1. Trimming removed 8 bases from V and 6 bases from J; junction bases left unmatched: 13. The CDR3 runs 15 residues. The germline V gene has CDR1 SNHLY and CDR2 FYNNEI. This chain's CDR3 is CASRPGTGPNAEAFF. Written as DNA, the CDR3 is TGTGCCAGCCGTCCCGGGACAGGGCCAAACGCTGAAGCTTTCTTT.

The chain links TRBV4-2 to TRBJ2-3, with 7 positions matching TRBD2. This CDR3 has 16 amino acids. The germline CDR1 and CDR2 sequences are LGHNA and YNFKEQ. V shed 0 bases and J 4 bases; nucleotides not matched to a gene: 7. DNA for the CDR3: TGTGCCAGCAGCCAAGATCCTAGCGGACTTGCAGATACGCAGTATTTT. This translates into CASSQDPSGLADTQYF.

The V call is TRBV7-2, the J call TRBJ2-7; D is possibly TRBD2 (6 bases). The CDR3 covers 19 residues. CDR1 is SGHTA, CDR2 FQGNSA, per germline. V was cut by 1 base and J by 0 bases, with 22 bases left in between. This CDR3 is CASSLGDGAGRHLSYEQYF. The CDR3 DNA sequence: TGTGCCAGCAGCTTAGGGGATGGTGCGGGGCGCCACCTCTCCTACGAGCAGTACTTC.

V gene TRBV7-9 combines with J gene TRBJ2-7; TRBD2 is a possible D gene (6 bases). V was clipped by 5 bases and J by 1 base, with 18 bases between them. The CDR3 consists of 16 residues. The germline gives CDR1 SEHNR, CDR2 FQNEAQ (reference sequence). The CDR3 protein is CASSGDVAGKSYEQYF. CDR3 bases: TGTGCCAGCAGCGGGGACGTGGCGGGGAAATCCTACGAGCAGTACTTC.

The J gene is TRBJ1-3, the V gene TRBV7-2; D call uncertain. The CDR3 has 14 amino acids. V gave up 1 base and J gave up 2 bases, with 6 bases separating them. Germline values: CDR1 SGHTA, CDR2 FQGNSA. The CDR3 loop reads CASSLGVPGNTIYF. CDR3 coding DNA: TGTGCCAGCAGCTTAGGGGTGCCTGGAAACACCATATATTTT.

The V gene is TRBV4-2, the J gene TRBJ1-2, with D possibly TRBD1 on 6 matching bases. This CDR3 contains 14 residues. Germline V gene sequence: CDR1 LGHNA, CDR2 YNFKEQ. The germline V and J ends were trimmed by 0 bases and 8 bases, with 13 bases remaining between them. The CDR3 loop reads CASSQDGGPGGYTF. In nucleotides, the CDR3 is TGTGCCAGCAGCCAAGATGGGGGGCCAGGAGGCTACACCTTC.

The chain recombines TRBV5-1 with TRBJ2-7; 13 bases agree with TRBD2. The V segment lost 0 bases and the J segment 5 bases; nucleotides outside the gene matches: 2. Germline V gene data show CDR1 as SGHRS and CDR2 as YFSETQ. This CDR3 is 15 amino acids long. The CDR3 protein is CASSLAGLAGDEQYF. The CDR3, as DNA: TGCGCCAGCAGCTTGGCTGGACTAGCGGGAGACGAGCAGTACTTC.

V is TRBV2 and J is TRBJ2-2, with D possibly TRBD2 on 6 matching bases. CDR3 length equals 15 residues. Deletions cut 6 bases from V and 4 bases from J, with 15 bases between. Germline V CDR1 and CDR2: SNHLY, FYNNEI. CDR3 in amino acids: CASRMGGAGTGELFF. The CDR3 DNA reads as TGTGCCAGCAGAATGGGGGGAGCCGGCACCGGGGAGCTGTTTTTT.

The chain recombines TRBV13 with TRBJ1-2, with D possibly TRBD1 on 5 matching bases. CDR1 PRHDT and CDR2 FYEKMQ come from the germline V gene (reference sequence). V lost 10 bases, J lost 0 bases, and 12 bases lay in between. The CDR3 has 13 residues. This CDR3 is CATSDMSNYGYTF. In DNA form, the CDR3 reads TGTGCCACCTCGGACATGTCTAACTATGGCTACACCTTC.

J is TRBJ2-1 and V is TRBV4-1, with TRBD2 matching 7 bases. V dropped 0 bases and J dropped 3; count of bases not matched to a gene: 5. The CDR3 contains 16 residues. Germline CDR1 MGHRA, CDR2 YSYEKL. CDR3 in amino acids: CASSQESERDYNEQFF. In nucleotides, the CDR3 is TGCGCCAGCAGCCAAGAGTCGGAGCGGGACTACAATGAGCAGTTCTTC.

This clone occurred once. The genes are TRBV6-6 and TRBJ1-1, with TRBD1 matching 9 bases. Germline CDR1 reads MNHNY; CDR2 reads SVGAGI (reference sequence). J lost 4 bases, V lost 7 bases, and 10 bases had no gene match. The CDR3 is 15 residues long. Here the CDR3 reads CASTATGGLGTEAFF. CDR3 nucleotide sequence: TGTGCCAGCACCGCGACAGGGGGATTGGGCACTGAAGCTTTCTTT.

V gene TRBV7-2 combines with J gene TRBJ1-4; unclear D gene. V was cut by 1 base and J by 8 bases, with 17 bases left in between. This CDR3 region has 16 residues. Germline V CDR1 and CDR2: SGHTA, FQGNSA. The CDR3 is CASSLGFREGFEKLFF. Written as DNA, the CDR3 is TGTGCCAGCAGCTTAGGGTTTAGGGAAGGTTTCGAAAAACTGTTTTTT.

The chain has TRBV7-9 and TRBJ1-2; D might be TRBD1 (6 bases). CDR3 length: 15 residues. Germline CDR1 and CDR2: SEHNR and FQNEAQ (reference sequence). Deletions cut 7 bases from V and 5 bases from J, with 20 bases between. The CDR3 protein is CASTSGTGNRYGYTF. The CDR3 DNA reads as TGTGCCAGCACTTCGGGTACAGGGAATCGGTATGGCTACACCTTC.

The chain employs TRBV28 and TRBJ2-7, with D maybe TRBD1 (11 bases). The CDR3 is 20 amino acids. With 1 base removed from V and 2 bases from J, the gap between germline ends came to 27 bases. Germline CDR1 MDHEN, CDR2 SYDVKM. This CDR3 reads CASSLYFRDRGTSVPYEQYF. In DNA form, the CDR3 reads TGTGCCAGCAGTTTATACTTCAGGGACAGGGGGACTAGCGTTCCCTACGAGCAGTACTTC.

The chain has TRBV27 and TRBJ1-5; D unresolved. With 3 bases removed from V and 0 bases from J, the gap between germline ends came to 6 bases. Germline V CDR1 and CDR2: MNHEY, SMNVEV (reference sequence). This CDR3 comprises 14 residues. For the CDR3, the DNA is TGTGCCAGCAGTTTCGGAAGTAGCAATCAGCCCCAGCATTTT. Amino acids: CASSFGSSNQPQHF.

The V and J genes are TRBV7-9 and TRBJ1-5, with unresolved D. V was pared by 1 base and J by 0 bases, with 7 bases between. Germline CDR1 SEHNR, CDR2 FQNEAQ (reference sequence). The CDR3 covers 15 residues. This chain's CDR3 is CASSLGDYSNQPQHF. The CDR3 DNA follows: TGTGCCAGCAGCTTAGGAGATTATAGCAATCAGCCCCAGCATTTT. The full variable domain, in which reference TRBV7-9 and TRBJ1-5 provide the parts outside the CDR3, is DTGVSQNPRHKITKRGQNVTFRCDPISEHNRLYWYRQTLGQGPEFLTYFQNEAQLEKSRLLSDRFSAERPKGSFSTLEIQRTEQGDSAMYLCASSLGDYSNQPQHFGDGTRLSIL.

By sample share, this clone is medium-sized. The chain links TRBV2 to TRBJ1-5; D unclear. The germline gives CDR1 SNHLY, CDR2 FYNNEI. The CDR3 runs 14 residues. V lost 4 bases and J 3 bases, leaving 10 bases between the germline ends. CDR3 in DNA: TGTGCCAGCAGTGGACTCAGTCCCAATCAGCCCCAGCATTTT. It is translated as CASSGLSPNQPQHF. Filled out from reference TRBV2 and TRBJ1-5, the complete variable domain reads EPEVTQTPSHQVTQMGQEVILRCVPISNHLYFYWYRQILGQKVEFLVSFYNNEISEKSEIFDDQFSVERPDGSNFTLKIRSTKLEDSAMYFCASSGLSPNQPQHFGDGTRLSIL.

The chain couples TRBV11-2 to TRBJ2-3, with D possibly being TRBD2 (6 bases). Germline V gene sequence: CDR1 SGHAT, CDR2 FQNNGV. Trimming shortened V by 1 base and J by 0 bases, and 14 bases separated the two germline ends. The CDR3 is made up of 17 amino acids. The CDR3 loop is CASSLVLRRGSTDTQYF. Written as DNA, the CDR3 is TGTGCCAGCAGCTTAGTGCTTCGTCGGGGGAGCACAGATACGCAGTATTTT.

This clone was seen a handful of times. The chain carries TRBV7-9 and TRBJ1-1, with unresolved D. Trimming removed 3 bases at V and 0 bases at J, with 8 bases between. The germline V gene encodes CDR1 SEHNR and CDR2 FQNEAQ (reference sequence). The CDR3 sequence is 14 residues long. This CDR3 reads CASSFTDLNTEAFF. The DNA for the CDR3 is TGTGCCAGCAGCTTTACCGACTTGAACACTGAAGCTTTCTTT.

The V call is TRBV5-1, the J call TRBJ2-7; TRBD2 matches 9 bases. The germline V gene has CDR1 SGHRS and CDR2 YFSETQ. The V segment lost 1 base and the J segment 9 bases; nucleotides outside the gene matches: 5. The CDR3 sequence is 13 residues long. The CDR3 coding sequence is TGCGCCAGCAGCTTGTCGGGGCGGGAGGGGCAGTACTTC. Its translation is CASSLSGREGQYF. Combining the CDR3 with reference TRBV5-1 and TRBJ2-7 gives the whole variable domain KAGVTQTPRYLIKTRGQQVTLSCSPISGHRSVSWYQQTPGQGLQFLFEYFSETQRNKGNFPGRFSGRQFSNSRSEMNVSTLELGDSALYLCASSLSGREGQYFGPGTRLTVT.

The rearrangement uses TRBV9 and TRBJ2-3; D ambiguous. CDR1 and CDR2 (germline): SGDLS, YYNGEE. CDR3 length: 12 amino acids. The V gene lost 3 bases and the J gene lost 2 bases, with 4 bases spanning the gap. The CDR3, as DNA: TGTGCCAGCAGCGAGTACACAGATACGCAGTATTTT. This codes for CASSEYTDTQYF.

This clone has a handful of counts. J is TRBJ2-4 and V is TRBV10-1; TRBD2 matches at 8 bases. The CDR3 totals 13 residues. V was clipped by 8 bases and J by 11 bases; unmatched bases: 11. Germline loops: CDR1 WNHNN, CDR2 SYGVQD (reference sequence). The CDR3 bases are TGCGCCAGCTCTGCGGGACTAGTTTGGGTTCAGTACTTC. Its translation: CASSAGLVWVQYF.

V usage is TRBV5-1 and J usage is TRBJ1-1; 9 bases are a match to TRBD1. The CDR3 runs to 15 residues. J was trimmed by 1 base and V by 4 bases; bases with no gene match: 5. Germline lookup yields CDR1 SGHRS and CDR2 YFSETQ. CDR3 bases: TGCGCCAGCAGCCAGGGACAGGGTGGGAACACTGAAGCTTTCTTT. It specifies CASSQGQGGNTEAFF. Using reference TRBV5-1 and TRBJ1-1 for the parts outside the CDR3, the full variable domain is KAGVTQTPRYLIKTRGQQVTLSCSPISGHRSVSWYQQTPGQGLQFLFEYFSETQRNKGNFPGRFSGRQFSNSRSEMNVSTLELGDSALYLCASSQGQGGNTEAFFGQGTRLTVV.

In nucleotides, the CDR3 is TGTGCCAGCAGTGAGACTAGCGGGACCTACGAGCAGTACTTC. Protein product: CASSETSGTYEQYF. The V call is TRBV28, the J call TRBJ2-7; the match to TRBD2 covers 11 bases. The V gene's germline CDR1 is MDHEN and CDR2 SYDVKM. Trimming cost V 5 bases and J 2 bases; bases outside gene matches: 2. CDR3 length equals 14 residues. The variable domain in full, with the rest retrieved from reference TRBV28 and TRBJ2-7, is DVKVTQSSRYLVKRTGEKVFLECVQDMDHENMFWYRQDPGLGLRLIYFSYDVKMKEKGDIPEGYSVSREKKERFSLILESASTNQTSMYLCASSETSGTYEQYFGPGTRLTVT.

This clone turned up a few times. J is TRBJ2-3 and V is TRBV5-1; 10 bases align to TRBD1. Losses at the gene ends were 1 base for V and 3 bases for J; bases not matched to a gene: 2. CDR1 and CDR2 from the germline V gene are SGHRS and YFSETQ. CDR3 size: 15 residues. The CDR3 coding sequence is TGCGCCAGCAGCTTGAGACAGGGGGCAACAGATACGCAGTATTTT. It codes for CASSLRQGATDTQYF.